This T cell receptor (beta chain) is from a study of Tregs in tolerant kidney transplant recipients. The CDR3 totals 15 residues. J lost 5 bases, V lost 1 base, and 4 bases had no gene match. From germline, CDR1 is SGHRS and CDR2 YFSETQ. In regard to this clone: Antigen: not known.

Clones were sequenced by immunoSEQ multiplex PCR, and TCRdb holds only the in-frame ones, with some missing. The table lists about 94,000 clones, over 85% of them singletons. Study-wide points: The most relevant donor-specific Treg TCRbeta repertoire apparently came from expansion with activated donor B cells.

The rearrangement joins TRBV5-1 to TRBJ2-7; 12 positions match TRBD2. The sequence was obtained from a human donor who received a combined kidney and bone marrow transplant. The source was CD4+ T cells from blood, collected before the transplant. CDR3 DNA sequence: TGCGCCAGCAGCTTGACTAGCGGGGGGACGGACGAGCAGTACTTC. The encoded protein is CASSLTSGGTDEQYF.